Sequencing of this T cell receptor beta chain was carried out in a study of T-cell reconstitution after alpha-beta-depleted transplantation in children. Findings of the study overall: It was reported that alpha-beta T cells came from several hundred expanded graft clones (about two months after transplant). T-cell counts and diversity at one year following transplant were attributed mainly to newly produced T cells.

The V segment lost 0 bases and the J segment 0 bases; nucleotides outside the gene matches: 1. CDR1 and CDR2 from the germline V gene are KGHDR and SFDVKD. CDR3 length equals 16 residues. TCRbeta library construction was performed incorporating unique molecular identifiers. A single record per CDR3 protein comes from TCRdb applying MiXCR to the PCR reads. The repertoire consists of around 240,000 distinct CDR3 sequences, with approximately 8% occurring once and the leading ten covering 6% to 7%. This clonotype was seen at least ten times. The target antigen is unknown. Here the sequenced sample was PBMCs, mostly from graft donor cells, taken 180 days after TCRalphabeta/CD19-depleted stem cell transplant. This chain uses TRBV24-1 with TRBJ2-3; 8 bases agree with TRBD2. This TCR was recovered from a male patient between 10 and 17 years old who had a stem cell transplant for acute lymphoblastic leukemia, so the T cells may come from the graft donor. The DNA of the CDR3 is TGTGCCACCAGTGATTTGCCTAGCGGGAGCACAGATACGCAGTATTTT. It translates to CATSDLPSGSTDTQYF.